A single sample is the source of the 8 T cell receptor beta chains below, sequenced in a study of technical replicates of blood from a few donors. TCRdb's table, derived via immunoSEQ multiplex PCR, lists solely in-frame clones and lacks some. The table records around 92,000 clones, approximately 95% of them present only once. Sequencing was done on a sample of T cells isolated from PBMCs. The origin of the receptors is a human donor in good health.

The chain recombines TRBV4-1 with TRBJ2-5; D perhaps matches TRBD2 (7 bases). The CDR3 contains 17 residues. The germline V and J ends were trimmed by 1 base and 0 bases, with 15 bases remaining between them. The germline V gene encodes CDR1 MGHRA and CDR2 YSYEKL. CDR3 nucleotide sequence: TGCGCCAGCAGCCAAGGGGGGGGCGGGAGAGACCAAGAGACCCAGTACTTC. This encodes CASSQGGGGRDQETQYF.

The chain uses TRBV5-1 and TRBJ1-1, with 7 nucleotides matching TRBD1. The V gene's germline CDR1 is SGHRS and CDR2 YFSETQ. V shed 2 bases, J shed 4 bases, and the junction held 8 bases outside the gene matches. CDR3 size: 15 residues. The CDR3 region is CASSFFRGEITEAFF. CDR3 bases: TGCGCCAGCAGCTTCTTCAGGGGGGAGATCACTGAAGCTTTCTTT.

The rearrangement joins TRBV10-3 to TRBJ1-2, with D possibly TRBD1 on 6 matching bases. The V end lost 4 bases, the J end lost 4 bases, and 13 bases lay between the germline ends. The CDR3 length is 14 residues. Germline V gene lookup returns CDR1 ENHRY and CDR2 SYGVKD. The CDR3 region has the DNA TGTGCCATCAGTGCTAACGGACAGCTCTATGGCTACACCTTC. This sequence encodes CAISANGQLYGYTF.

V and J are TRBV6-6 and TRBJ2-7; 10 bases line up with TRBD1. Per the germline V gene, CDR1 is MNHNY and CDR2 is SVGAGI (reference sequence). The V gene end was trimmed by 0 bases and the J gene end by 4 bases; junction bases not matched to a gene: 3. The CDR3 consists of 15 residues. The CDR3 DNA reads TGTGCCAGCAGTTACTCTTGGGGACAGGGGTACGAGCAGTACTTC. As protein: CASSYSWGQGYEQYF.

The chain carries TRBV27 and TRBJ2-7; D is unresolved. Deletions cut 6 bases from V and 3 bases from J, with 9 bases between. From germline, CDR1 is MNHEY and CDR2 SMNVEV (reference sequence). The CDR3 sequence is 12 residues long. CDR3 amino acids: CASSNPSYEQYF. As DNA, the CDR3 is TGTGCCAGCAGCAACCCGAGCTACGAGCAGTACTTC.

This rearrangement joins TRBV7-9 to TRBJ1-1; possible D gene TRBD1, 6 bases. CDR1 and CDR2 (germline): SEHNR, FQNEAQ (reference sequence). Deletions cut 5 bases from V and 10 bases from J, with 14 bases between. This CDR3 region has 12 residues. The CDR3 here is CASSRNRASAFF. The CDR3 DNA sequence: TGTGCCAGCAGCCGAAACAGGGCCTCAGCTTTCTTT.

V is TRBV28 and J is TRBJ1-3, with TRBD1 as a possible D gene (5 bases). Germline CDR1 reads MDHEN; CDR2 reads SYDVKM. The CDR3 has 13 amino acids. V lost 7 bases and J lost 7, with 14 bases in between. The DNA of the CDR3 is TGTGCCAGCATTCTAATCGGGGGGAACACCATATATTTT. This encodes CASILIGGNTIYF.

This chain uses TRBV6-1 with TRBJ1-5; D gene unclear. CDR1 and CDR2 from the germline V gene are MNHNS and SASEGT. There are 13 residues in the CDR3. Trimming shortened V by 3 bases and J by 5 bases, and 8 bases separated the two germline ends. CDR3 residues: CASSDGEYQPQHF. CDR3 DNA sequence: TGTGCCAGCAGTGATGGGGAGTATCAGCCCCAGCATTTT.